This T cell receptor (beta chain) is drawn from a study of T cells in Graves' hyperthyroidism and ophthalmopathy. For the study at large: At initial diagnosis, before any treatment had begun, peripheral blood was obtained. Study conclusions and caveats: Most clonotypes expanded in thyroid above 0.001 were likewise present in blood.

V was pared by 0 bases and J by 5 bases, with 8 bases of the junction left unmatched. This CDR3 comprises 16 residues. Per germline, CDR1 DFQATT and CDR2 SNEGSKA (reference sequence). This clonotype was recorded many times. The antigen remains undetermined. Using RNA transcripts as the source, TCR beta CDR3 regions were amplified. During a first-round RT-PCR of the TCR CDR3, the HTBI primer set was used. MiXCR was run by TCRdb on the multiplex PCR reads, yielding one entry per CDR3 protein. The table has almost 600,000 distinct CDR3 sequences, about 15% seen once; the top ten hold 5% to 7%. PBMCs were sourced from approximately 10 ml fresh peripheral blood.

The receptor was derived from a woman in her thirties with Graves' hyperthyroidism that later progressed to Graves' ophthalmopathy. J is TRBJ2-5 and V is TRBV20-1; 11 bases are shared with TRBD2. The source material was blood. The DNA for the CDR3 is TGCAGTGCTAGAGATATACTAGCGGGAGTGGGGGAGACCCAGTACTTC. It translates to CSARDILAGVGETQYF.